Shown below are 28 T cell receptor beta chains from a single sample sequenced in a study of T cells after yellow fever vaccination (dated by TCRdb to between 2019 and 2020). The library came from 5' RACE. The listed sequencing device is Illumina HiSeq 2500. The public reads were reprocessed in TCRdb via fastp at Q25 and MiXCR, keeping in-frame beta chains. Every distinct CDR3 protein forms one entry, paired with its most common genes and DNA. This sample holds approximately 550,000 distinct CDR3 sequences; around 21% were observed only once. Of the sample, roughly 13% is held by the ten largest clones. The intended sense of this specimen's treatment or condition label: live attenuated yellow fever vaccine strain. The sample in question was PBMCs, obtained 15 days after the yellow fever booster vaccination. Receptor source: a young man who received the YFV17D yellow fever vaccine.

This clonotype has more than one count but fewer than ten. V gene TRBV9 combines with J gene TRBJ2-1, with D tentatively TRBD2 (6 bases). Trimming left V 0 bases short and J 1 base short, with 11 bases between. This CDR3 has 16 amino acids. The germline V gene encodes CDR1 SGDLS and CDR2 YYNGEE. CDR3: CASSVGISGSYNEQFF. The DNA for the CDR3 is TGTGCCAGCAGCGTAGGGATAAGCGGGTCCTACAATGAGCAGTTCTTC.

The V and J genes are TRBV12-3 or TRBV12-4 and TRBJ2-2, with TRBD1 as a possible D gene (5 bases). The CDR3 runs to 13 residues. Trimming shortened V by 6 bases and J by 5 bases, and 10 bases separated the two germline ends. As DNA, the CDR3 is TGTGCCAGCAGCTTATACAGGACCGGGGAGCTGTTTTTT. Translation: CASSLYRTGELFF.

The chain has TRBV7-2 and TRBJ2-7, with 11 bases identical to TRBD2. The CDR3 is made up of 17 amino acids. The germline V gene encodes CDR1 SGHTA and CDR2 FQGNSA. Trimming at V came to 3 bases and at J to 0 bases, leaving 7 bases not matched to a gene. The CDR3 region is CASSFRLAGGSSYEQYF. Here the CDR3 DNA reads TGTGCCAGCAGCTTCAGGCTAGCGGGAGGTAGCTCCTACGAGCAGTACTTC.

The V and J genes are TRBV29-1 and TRBJ2-1, with D perhaps TRBD2 (6 bases). The ends were cut back, 4 bases at V and 8 bases at J, with 15 bases in the middle. Germline V lookup: CDR1 SQVTM, CDR2 ANQGSEA. The CDR3 has 13 residues. The CDR3 loop is CSVGRGTLDEQFF. CDR3 coding DNA: TGCAGCGTTGGGCGGGGAACGCTCGATGAGCAGTTCTTC.

The V gene is TRBV30, the J gene TRBJ2-4, with 7 bases that match TRBD2. The germline V gene has CDR1 GTSNPN and CDR2 SVGIG (reference sequence). V was clipped by 5 bases and J by 1 base; unmatched bases: 2. The CDR3 is 13 amino acids. Written as DNA, the CDR3 is TGTGCCTGGGGGAGGGCTGCCAAAAACATTCAGTACTTC. This gives the protein CAWGRAAKNIQYF.

The J gene is TRBJ2-7, the V gene TRBV5-1, with 7 bases fitting TRBD1. J gave up 2 bases and V 7 bases, and 6 bases lay outside the gene matches. The length of the CDR3 is 13 residues. CDR1 is SGHRS, CDR2 YFSETQ, per germline. In DNA, the CDR3 is TGCGCCAGCCGGGACAGCCTAACCTACGAGCAGTACTTC. Translation gives CASRDSLTYEQYF.

A word on this clonotype: One end of the junction does not line up with germline, which may come from a read error. The chain employs TRBV5-1 and TRBJ2-5; tentative D call: TRBD1 (6 bases). The V gene's germline CDR1 is SGHRS and CDR2 YFSETQ. This CDR3 region has 17 residues. The CDR3 DNA sequence: TGCGCCAGCAGTTTGGGGGCAGGGGTCGATCTCCAAGAGACCCAGTACTTC. Amino acid sequence: CASSLGAGVDLQETQYF.

This chain uses TRBV5-1 with TRBJ2-3; D is unresolved. This CDR3 is built from 14 residues. Germline-derived CDR1 and CDR2 are SGHRS and YFSETQ. V dropped 4 bases and J dropped 1 base, with 10 bases sitting between them. CDR3 sequence: CASSLKQGTDTQYF. The CDR3 region has the DNA TGCGCCAGCAGCCTAAAGCAGGGCACAGATACGCAGTATTTT.

The chain uses TRBV5-1 and TRBJ2-6; no clear D. V was cut by 4 bases and J by 12 bases, with 23 bases left in between. The CDR3 is 16 residues long. The germline gives CDR1 SGHRS, CDR2 YFSETQ. The CDR3 is CASSQTPNGPLPVLTF. The CDR3 DNA follows: TGCGCCAGCAGCCAAACCCCCAACGGCCCTCTACCCGTCCTGACTTTC.

The table lists this clonotype with many counts. This chain uses TRBV6-6 with TRBJ1-1, with D possibly TRBD1 on 6 matching bases. The length of the CDR3 is 13 residues. Germline CDR1 and CDR2: MNHNY and SVGAGI (reference sequence). The V end lost 2 bases, the J end lost 3 bases, and 7 bases lay between the germline ends. The chain's CDR3 is CASSYAGDTEAFF. Written as DNA, the CDR3 is TGTGCCAGCAGTTACGCAGGGGACACTGAAGCTTTCTTT.

This clonotype came up a few times. The genes are TRBV4-3 and TRBJ2-3; no definite D call. CDR1 and CDR2 from the germline V gene are LGHNA and YSLEER. The V end lost 0 bases, the J end lost 2 bases, and 3 bases lay between the germline ends. The CDR3 has 13 amino acids. The DNA for the CDR3 is TGCGCCAGCAGCCAAGAGACCACAGATACGCAGTATTTT. Amino acid sequence: CASSQETTDTQYF.

The rearrangement joins TRBV20-1 to TRBJ1-1; the match to TRBD1 covers 9 bases. The trim removed 3 bases at V and 5 bases at J, leaving 10 bases unmatched. The CDR3 has 15 residues. Germline CDR1 reads DFQATT; CDR2 reads SNEGSKA (reference sequence). CDR3 coding DNA: TGCAGTGCTAGTGAACAGGGGGCGCACAAAACTGAAGCTTTCTTT. Its translation: CSASEQGAHKTEAFF.

This chain links TRBV20-1 with TRBJ1-3, with TRBD1 as a possible D gene (6 bases). CDR1 is DFQATT, CDR2 SNEGSKA, per germline (reference sequence). The CDR3 loop spans 13 amino acids. The CDR3 DNA reads TGCAGCGTACCTAACAGGGTGTCAAACACCATATATTTT. Its translation: CSVPNRVSNTIYF.

This chain uses TRBV28 with TRBJ2-7; D may match TRBD1 or TRBD2 (5 bases each). From germline, CDR1 is MDHEN and CDR2 SYDVKM. The length of the CDR3 is 14 residues. V gave up 6 bases and J gave up 5 bases, with 17 bases separating them. The CDR3 DNA follows: TGTGCCAGCAGCCTCCCATCCAGAGGGGACGAGCAGTACTTC. It is translated as CASSLPSRGDEQYF. Full variable domain (missing parts from reference TRBV28 and TRBJ2-7): DVKVTQSSRYLVKRTGEKVFLECVQDMDHENMFWYRQDPGLGLRLIYFSYDVKMKEKGDIPEGYSVSREKKERFSLILESASTNQTSMYLCASSLPSRGDEQYFGPGTRLTVT.

The chain employs TRBV2 and TRBJ2-1, with 9 positions matching TRBD2. V lost 2 bases to trimming and J lost 0 bases; unmatched junction nucleotides: 5. The CDR3 consists of 17 residues. Germline CDR1 and CDR2: SNHLY and FYNNEI. Written as DNA, the CDR3 is TGTGCCAGCAGTGAAACGGCTAGCGGGGTCTCCTACAATGAGCAGTTCTTC. Its translation: CASSETASGVSYNEQFF.

This chain joins TRBV6-2 or TRBV6-3 and TRBJ2-7; D gene unclear. The CDR3 is made up of 14 amino acids. The germline V gene encodes CDR1 MNHEY and CDR2 SVGEGT. V was pared by 8 bases and J by 3 bases, with 17 bases between. The CDR3 DNA reads as TGTGCCAGCGAATCGGACCTCTCCCACTACGAGCAGTACTTC. Amino acid sequence: CASESDLSHYEQYF.

In its sample, this clonotype was seen once. V gene TRBV28 combines with J gene TRBJ2-3; TRBD2 matches 7 bases. V lost 8 bases and J lost 0; bases outside the gene matches: 8. Germline V gene sequence: CDR1 MDHEN, CDR2 SYDVKM. The CDR3 length is 15 residues. The CDR3 protein is CASGRGGSSTDTQYF. CDR3 bases: TGTGCCAGCGGGAGGGGAGGCAGTAGCACAGATACGCAGTATTTT.

In its sample, this clonotype was seen a few times. The chain uses TRBV20-1 and TRBJ1-1; TRBD1 might be the D (6 bases). V was shortened by 2 bases and J by 7 bases, with 14 bases between the two germline ends. The CDR3 spans 13 residues. Germline V gene sequence: CDR1 DFQATT, CDR2 SNEGSKA (reference sequence). CDR3 region: CSARNTGSIEAFF. The DNA of the CDR3 is TGCAGTGCTAGAAATACAGGGTCCATTGAAGCTTTCTTT.

This chain uses TRBV11-1 with TRBJ2-3; 7 bases line up with TRBD1. Germline CDR1 reads SGHAT; CDR2 reads FQDESV (reference sequence). This CDR3 contains 18 residues. J lost 0 bases, V lost 3 bases, and 12 bases had no gene match. The CDR3 nucleotides read TGTGCCAGCAGCTTGGACCCGACAGGGATGTATAGCACAGATACGCAGTATTTT. This sequence encodes CASSLDPTGMYSTDTQYF.

At least ten counts were recorded for this clonotype. The V and J genes are TRBV28 and TRBJ2-5; D is unresolved. Germline V gene sequence: CDR1 MDHEN, CDR2 SYDVKM. The CDR3 is made up of 10 amino acids. The CDR3 coding sequence is TGTGCTAGTGGCCGGGAGACCCAGTACTTC. It yields the protein CASGRETQYF.

This clonotype was detected only a few times. The chain has TRBV7-8 and TRBJ2-1, with 8 bases lining up with TRBD1. Germline V gene data show CDR1 as SGHVS and CDR2 as FQNEAQ. The CDR3 extends over 15 amino acids. The ends lost 6 bases at V and 1 base at J; junction bases unmatched: 5. In nucleotides, the CDR3 is TGTGCCAGCAGAAGCTACAGGGGGTCCTACAATGAGCAGTTCTTC. Its protein is CASRSYRGSYNEQFF.

The chain links TRBV4-1 to TRBJ2-7, with 7 positions matching TRBD1. V gave up 1 base and J gave up 6 bases; unmatched junction bases: 6. Germline assignment: CDR1 MGHRA and CDR2 YSYEKL. This CDR3 spans 14 amino acids. This chain's CDR3 is CASSQGPTGSEQYF. The DNA for the CDR3 is TGCGCCAGCAGCCAAGGACCGACAGGGAGCGAGCAGTACTTC.

This clonotype was picked up a small number of times. This sequence joins TRBV5-6 and TRBJ1-6, with unresolved D. CDR1 is SGHDT, CDR2 YYEEEE, per germline. Trimming left V 1 base short and J 5 bases short, with 7 bases between. The CDR3 totals 14 residues. The CDR3 loop is CASSLRRNNSPLHF. CDR3 sequence (DNA): TGTGCCAGCAGCTTGAGGAGAAATAATTCACCCCTCCACTTT.

This clonotype showed up just a few times. CDR3 DNA sequence: TGTGCCAGCAGCCGACCGGGACACCAGAACACTGAAGCTTTCTTT. Translated, it gives CASSRPGHQNTEAFF. The rearrangement joins TRBV7-3 to TRBJ1-1, with D possibly being TRBD1 (6 bases). V gave up 5 bases and J gave up 1 base, with 14 bases separating them. Germline V gene sequence: CDR1 SGHTA, CDR2 FQGTGA. CDR3 length: 15 residues.

This rearrangement joins TRBV5-1 to TRBJ1-1, with D possibly matching TRBD1 (6 bases). Germline lookup yields CDR1 SGHRS and CDR2 YFSETQ. This CDR3 comprises 14 residues. V was trimmed by 4 bases and J by 4 bases, leaving 14 bases between them. The CDR3 protein is CASSNTGGSTEAFF. The CDR3 DNA reads TGCGCCAGCAGCAATACCGGGGGCAGCACTGAAGCTTTCTTT.

The sample holds many counts of this clonotype. The genes are TRBV10-3 and TRBJ2-5; D not resolved. CDR3 length equals 12 residues. Germline values: CDR1 ENHRY, CDR2 SYGVKD. The germline V and J ends were trimmed by 11 bases and 0 bases, with 10 bases remaining between them. CDR3 in amino acids: CASSWDQETQYF. The CDR3 region has the DNA TGTGCCTCAAGTTGGGACCAAGAGACCCAGTACTTC.

This clonotype has only a few counts. The V gene is TRBV7-8, the J gene TRBJ2-5; 13 bases agree with TRBD2. The CDR3 has 14 residues. Germline CDR1 SGHVS, CDR2 FQNEAQ. V trimming: 10 bases; J trimming: 6 bases; junction bases outside the gene matches: 8. The CDR3 nucleotides are TGTGCCACAGGGACTAGCGGGAACAGAAAGACCCAGTACTTC. It yields the protein CATGTSGNRKTQYF.

The table lists this clonotype with a few counts. V usage is TRBV23-1 and J usage is TRBJ2-5, with 9 bases lining up with TRBD1. TRBV23-1 is reported as an ORF; its role is uncertain. With 3 bases clipped from V and 2 bases from J, the junction kept 10 bases outside the gene matches. The CDR3 totals 17 residues. The CDR3 DNA follows: TGCGCCAGCAGTCACGCCCTTGACAGGGGGGGGCAAGAGACCCAGTACTTC. It is translated as CASSHALDRGGQETQYF.